This T cell receptor (beta chain) was recovered during a study of beta chain features in type 1 diabetes (dated by TCRdb to about 2018). Regarding the study in general: Mean age, gender distribution, total cell number and subset yield were not different between patients and healthy donors. Regulatory and stem cell-like memory subsets were isolated from only 8 patients and roughly 8 healthy donors, whereas naive and central memory subsets came from all 30 or so donors. The study compared the TCRB repertoires of sorted circulating CD4+ T cell subsets in recently diagnosed type 1 diabetes patients with those in matched healthy donors. A total of roughly 100,000,000 sorted cells were examined across all samples, and the number of cells per subset was strongly correlated with RNA yield.

From each donor, a single peripheral blood sample of 95 to 150 mL on average was drawn into heparinised tubes. Using a panel that included CD45RO, CCR7, CD25, CD127, CD95 and CD27, naive, central memory, regulatory and stem cell-like memory CD4+ T cells were sorted on a BD FACSAria II. Every sorted population had a purity above 95%. PBMCs were separated immediately by Lymphoprep density gradient centrifugation and were stained directly, without being cultured. So that batch effects would be minimized, each experiment stained and sorted samples in pairs, pairing one healthy donor with one patient. The High Capacity cDNA Reverse Transcription Kit was used to reverse transcribe all of the isolated RNA, meaning that expressed TCRB transcripts were what got sequenced. Deep immunoSEQ sequencing was performed on naive, central memory and regulatory T cell samples, with an average of approximately 4 million total reads per sample. Sorted cells were lysed in RLT buffer and RNA was extracted with DNase-treated RNeasy Micro or Mini kits, depending on cell number. To prevent cross-contamination, each cell subset was processed individually, whereas patient and healthy donor samples were processed jointly. The immunoSEQ multiplex PCR was used to amplify TCRB sequences from cDNA, generating 87-bp fragments that spanned the CDR3 region. Sequencing of the amplicons was done on the Illumina HiSeq platform. For the original study's pipeline: PCR bias was corrected computationally using synthetic template baselines, and reads within Hamming distance 2 were collapsed, with unmergeable singletons discarded. By aligning reads against IMGT, V, D and J genes, CDR3 length, and insertions or deletions at six rearrangement sites were assigned. Within each subset, clonotype counts were normalized to the number of sorted cells before true diversity and Gini coefficients were calculated with the tcR R package. The overlap coefficient, calculated on TCRB nucleotide sequences, was used to measure repertoire sharing. As a proxy for the pre-selection repertoire, out-of-frame TCRB sequences from naive cells were analyzed. TCRdb holds this immuneACCESS table with in-frame rearrangements only. Some clones are missing; in checked studies, unresolved V genes explain under half, and the rest has no known cause. That table supplies the V and J calls and clone size; D and trimming were determined from the DNA. The sample table holds about 660,000 clones, of which around an eighth were seen once. The ten largest clones add up to roughly 0.04% of the sample.

What the research found in general, with its limitations: Naive, central memory and regulatory TCRB repertoires appeared more similar among patients than among healthy donors. Because the HLA sub-analyses included only small numbers of individuals, any influence of HLA type on TCRB rearrangement was left unresolved. Sequencing cDNA rather than genomic DNA could over-represent highly expressing activated cells, although activation and CD3 levels did not differ between groups. Shorter templates might have been favored by PCR, but patient and control samples were amplified and corrected together, so both groups would have been affected equally by any skew. In all four CD4+ subsets, TCRB CDR3 length was moderately but significantly shorter in type 1 diabetes patients. At VDJ recombination sites, patients with type 1 diabetes made fewer insertions and deleted more nucleotides, a pattern implying thymic rearrangement abnormalities.

The germline V gene (reference sequence) gives CDR1 as DFQATT and CDR2 as SNEGSKA. V was cut back by 3 bases and J by 1 base, leaving a gap of 4 bases between them. The CDR3, from cysteine to phenylalanine, totals 11 residues. The kept DNA is CDR3 alone, 33 bases in frame from the first base. As to this clone: Its antigen target is currently unknown. No much larger clone exists at a distance of one base, and base qualities are not known. The same CDR3 is also encoded by other DNA sequences in this sample.

Here the chain combines TRBV20-1 and TRBJ2-7, with an unclear D gene assignment. Input material: naive CD4+ T cells from blood. What this sample's cell subset or site label stands for: true naive CD4+ T cells. This receptor was identified in a man between 18 and 35 years old with type 1 diabetes. The DNA sequence is TGCAGTGCTAGCCCTTCCTACGAGCAGTACTTC. This codes for CSASPSYEQYF.